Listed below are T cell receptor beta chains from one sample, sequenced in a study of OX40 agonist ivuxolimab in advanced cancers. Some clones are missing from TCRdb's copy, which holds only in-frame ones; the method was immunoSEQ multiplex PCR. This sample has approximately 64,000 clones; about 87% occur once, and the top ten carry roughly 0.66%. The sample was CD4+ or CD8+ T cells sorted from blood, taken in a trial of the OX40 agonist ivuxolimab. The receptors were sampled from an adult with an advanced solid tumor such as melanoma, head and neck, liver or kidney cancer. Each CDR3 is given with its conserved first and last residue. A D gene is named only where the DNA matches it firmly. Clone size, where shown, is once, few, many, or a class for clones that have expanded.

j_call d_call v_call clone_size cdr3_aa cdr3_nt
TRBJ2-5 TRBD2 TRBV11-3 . CASSRGLAGARETQYF TGTGCCAGCAGCCGCGGACTAGCGGGAGCCAGGGAGACCCAGTACTTC
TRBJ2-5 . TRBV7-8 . CASSLAGTRVGETQYF TGTGCCAGCAGCTTAGCAGGGACACGGGTGGGGGAGACCCAGTACTTC
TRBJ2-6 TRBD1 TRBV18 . CASSRTQGGDPGANVLTF TGTGCCAGCTCACGTACCCAAGGGGGCGATCCTGGGGCCAACGTCCTGACTTTC
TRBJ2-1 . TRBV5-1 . CASSLKDEQFF TGCGCCAGCAGCCTTAAGGATGAGCAGTTCTTC
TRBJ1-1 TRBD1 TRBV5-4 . CASSLKQGVNTEAFF TGTGCCAGCAGCTTAAAACAGGGGGTGAACACTGAAGCTTTCTTT
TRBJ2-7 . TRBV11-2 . CASRGQGRSSSYEQYF TGTGCCAGCAGAGGACAAGGCAGGTCCTCCTCCTACGAGCAGTACTTC
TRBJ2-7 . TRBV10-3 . CAISESRIGWGVSDEQYF TGTGCCATCAGTGAGTCCCGGATTGGTTGGGGGGTGTCCGACGAGCAGTACTTC
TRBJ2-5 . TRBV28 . CASSLPGTLETQYF TGTGCCAGCAGCCTCCCTGGGACCCTCGAGACCCAGTACTTC
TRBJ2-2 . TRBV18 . CASCETVNTGELFF TGTGCCAGCTGCGAAACAGTGAACACCGGGGAGCTGTTTTTT
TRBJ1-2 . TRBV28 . CASSLSGLSGYTF TGTGCCAGCAGTTTATCAGGGTTGTCTGGCTACACCTTC
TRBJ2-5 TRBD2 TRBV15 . CATSRDRGLAGVATQYF TGTGCCACCAGCAGAGATCGAGGGCTAGCGGGAGTTGCGACCCAGTACTTC
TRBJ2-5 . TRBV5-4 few CASSLAGTEETQYF TGTGCCAGCAGCTTGGCCGGGACTGAAGAGACCCAGTACTTC
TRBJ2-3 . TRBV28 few CASKGGGPGSTDTQYF TGTGCCAGCAAGGGGGGAGGGCCGGGGAGCACAGATACGCAGTATTTT
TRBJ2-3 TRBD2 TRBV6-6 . CASSYAAGGPTDTQYF TGTGCCAGCAGTTACGCTGCGGGAGGGCCCACAGATACGCAGTATTTT
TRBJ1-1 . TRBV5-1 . CASSLGAALNTEAFF TGCGCCAGCAGCTTAGGGGCGGCCCTGAACACTGAAGCTTTCTTT
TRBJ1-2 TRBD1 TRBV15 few CATSRGGQGKGYTF TGTGCCACCAGCAGGGGCGGACAGGGTAAAGGCTACACCTTC
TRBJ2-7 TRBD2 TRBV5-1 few CASSSDLAGAGEQYF TGCGCCAGCAGCTCCGACCTAGCGGGAGCCGGAGAGCAGTACTTC
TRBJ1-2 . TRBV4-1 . CASSQNPGSYGYTF TGCGCCAGCAGCCAAAACCCAGGGAGCTATGGCTACACCTTC
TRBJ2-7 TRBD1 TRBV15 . CATSRGDRVGEQYF TGTGCCACCAGCAGAGGGGACAGGGTCGGCGAGCAGTACTTC
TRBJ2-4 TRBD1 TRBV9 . CASSVGGQGNIQYF TGTGCCAGCAGCGTAGGGGGACAGGGGAACATTCAGTACTTC
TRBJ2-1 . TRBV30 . CAWSGLNSYNEQFF TGTGCCTGGAGTGGACTGAACTCCTACAATGAGCAGTTCTTC
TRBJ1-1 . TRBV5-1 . CASSLMAGRMNTEAFF TGCGCCAGCAGCCTCATGGCAGGCCGCATGAACACTGAAGCTTTCTTT
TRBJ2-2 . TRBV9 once CASSVARATGELFF TGTGCCAGCAGCGTAGCTCGGGCCACCGGGGAGCTGTTTTTT
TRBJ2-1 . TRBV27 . CASSLGRPGRTYNEQFF TGTGCCAGCAGTTTAGGCCGCCCGGGGAGAACCTACAATGAGCAGTTCTTC
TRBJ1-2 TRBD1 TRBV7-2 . CASSLARDRGLGYTF TGTGCCAGCAGCTTAGCGCGCGACAGGGGGCTAGGCTACACCTTC
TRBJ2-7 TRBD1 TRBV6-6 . CASLDSGQWSREQYF TGTGCCAGCCTAGATTCGGGACAGTGGAGCCGCGAGCAGTACTTC
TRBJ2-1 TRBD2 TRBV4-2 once CASSGRLLAGEDNEQFF TGTGCCAGCAGCGGGCGACTACTAGCGGGAGAAGACAATGAGCAGTTCTTC
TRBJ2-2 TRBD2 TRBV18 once CASSGTSANTGELFF TGTGCCAGCTCAGGGACTAGCGCGAACACCGGGGAGCTGTTTTTT
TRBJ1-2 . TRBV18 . CASSPGRAEGYTF TGTGCCAGCTCACCCGGACGGGCGGAGGGCTACACCTTC